Presented here are 21 T cell receptor beta chains from one specimen sequenced in a study of shared clonotypes between healthy human individuals. TCRdb's copy holds only in-frame clones and misses some; the assay was immunoSEQ multiplex PCR. The sample has about 2,500,000 clones, 90% to 95% seen once. Specimen: naive CD4+ T cells sorted from blood. Subset given: CD45RA+ positively selected. The receptors were gathered from a man aged 18-30 years in good health.

The chain recombines TRBV7-3 with TRBJ2-5; D possibly corresponds to TRBD2 (6 bases). Trimming took 5 bases from V and 5 from J, leaving 12 bases between them. Germline V gives CDR1 SGHTA, CDR2 FQGTGA. The CDR3 spans 13 residues. In DNA, the CDR3 is TGTGCCAGCAGCGTGGCGGGGTGGGAGACCCAGTACTTC. Translation: CASSVAGWETQYF.

The V and J genes are TRBV7-2 and TRBJ2-1, with 12 bases lining up with TRBD2. This CDR3 has 17 residues. CDR1 and CDR2 from the germline V gene are SGHTA and FQGNSA. The V segment lost 0 bases and the J segment 2 bases; nucleotides outside the gene matches: 2. For the CDR3, the DNA is TGTGCCAGCAGCTTAGCTGGACTAGCGGGGCCCTACAATGAGCAGTTCTTC. Protein product: CASSLAGLAGPYNEQFF.

A single count supports this clone. The V and J genes are TRBV30 and TRBJ2-3; unclear D gene. The CDR3 has 12 amino acids. CDR1 and CDR2 (germline): GTSNPN, SVGIG (reference sequence). V lost 4 bases to trimming and J lost 3 bases, with 8 bases between them. This CDR3 is CAWTHGTDTQYF. CDR3 nucleotides: TGTGCCTGGACCCACGGTACAGATACGCAGTATTTT. Complete variable domain (other parts from reference TRBV30 and TRBJ2-3): SQTIHQWPATLVQPVGSPLSLECTVEGTSNPNLYWYRQAAGRGLQLLFYSVGIGQISSEVPQNLSASRPQDRQFILSSKKLLLSDSGFYLCAWTHGTDTQYFGPGTRLTVL.

For this clone: The same CDR3 can be traced to other DNA sequences in this sample. The rearrangement joins TRBV5-1 to TRBJ2-7; D uncertain. CDR1 is SGHRS and CDR2 is YFSETQ in the germline V gene. Trimming left V 0 bases short and J 1 base short, with 8 bases between. There are 14 residues in the CDR3. CDR3 sequence reads: CASSLGGDSYEQYF. The CDR3 DNA reads TGCGCCAGCAGCTTGGGTGGCGATTCCTACGAGCAGTACTTC.

This clone has just one count. This same CDR3 is encoded by further DNA sequences in the sample. J is TRBJ2-7 and V is TRBV19; 7 nucleotides line up with TRBD1. This CDR3 has 14 amino acids. Germline CDR1 and CDR2: LNHDA and SQIVND (reference sequence). V shed 5 bases and J 4 bases; nucleotides not matched to a gene: 8. The chain's CDR3 is CASSPTGASYEQYF. The CDR3 region has the DNA TGTGCCAGTAGTCCCACAGGGGCGTCGTACGAGCAGTACTTC. Variable domain in full (rest from reference TRBV19 and TRBJ2-7): DGGITQSPKYLFRKEGQNVTLSCEQNLNHDAMYWYRQDPGQGLRLIYYSQIVNDFQKGDIAEGYSVSREKKESFPLTVTSAQKNPTAFYLCASSPTGASYEQYFGPGTRLTVT.

Comment on this clone: The same CDR3 is also encoded by other DNA sequences in this sample. CDR3 sequence (DNA): TGTGCCAGCAGCTTAGGGGTAAATGAGCAGTTCTTC. Its protein is CASSLGVNEQFF. The genes are TRBV7-9 and TRBJ2-1; unclear D gene. The germline gives CDR1 SEHNR, CDR2 FQNEAQ (reference sequence). The CDR3 has 12 residues. The V gene lost 1 base and the J gene lost 7 bases, with 5 bases spanning the gap.

V usage is TRBV14 and J usage is TRBJ2-1; D is perhaps TRBD1 or TRBD2 (5 bases each). The germline V gene encodes CDR1 SGHDN and CDR2 FVKESK. Trimming shortened V by 4 bases and J by 6 bases, and 13 bases separated the two germline ends. The CDR3 runs 14 residues. As DNA, the CDR3 is TGTGCCAGCAGCCGTAGACGAGGGGTCAATGAGCAGTTCTTC. Translated, it gives CASSRRRGVNEQFF. Looking up the rest from reference TRBV14 and TRBJ2-1 gives the full variable domain: EAGVTQFPSHSVIEKGQTVTLRCDPISGHDNLYWYRRVMGKEIKFLLHFVKESKQDESGMPNNRFLAERTGGTYSTLKVQPAELEDSGVYFCASSRRRGVNEQFFGPGTRLTVL.

This sequence joins TRBV30 and TRBJ2-7, with TRBD1 identical over 9 bases. The germline V gene has CDR1 GTSNPN and CDR2 SVGIG (reference sequence). J was trimmed by 4 bases and V by 2 bases; bases with no gene match: 9. This CDR3 is 15 amino acids long. CDR3 nucleotides: TGTGCCTGGAGTTTATACAGGGGGCTCTTGTACGAGCAGTACTTC. Translating gives CAWSLYRGLLYEQYF.

The chain employs TRBV5-4 and TRBJ2-7, with D tentatively TRBD1 (6 bases). Trimming shortened V by 5 bases and J by 1 base, and 19 bases separated the two germline ends. The CDR3 has 16 residues. The germline CDR1 and CDR2 sequences are SGHNT and YYREEE (reference sequence). CDR3: CASSRTGTKTSYEQYF. In nucleotides, the CDR3 is TGTGCCAGCAGTCGAACCGGGACAAAGACATCCTACGAGCAGTACTTC. The entire variable domain, with the rest obtained from reference TRBV5-4 and TRBJ2-7, is as follows: ETGVTQSPTHLIKTRGQQVTLRCSSQSGHNTVSWYQQALGQGPQFIFQYYREEENGRGNFPPRFSGLQFPNYSSELNVNALELDDSALYLCASSRTGTKTSYEQYFGPGTRLTVT.

The rearrangement joins TRBV9 to TRBJ2-1, with TRBD2 matching 14 bases. From germline, CDR1 is SGDLS and CDR2 YYNGEE. CDR3 length equals 15 residues. V lost 3 bases, J lost 12 bases, and 8 bases stayed unmatched. For the CDR3, the DNA is TGTGCCAGCAGCGCGGGGGGACTAGCGGGAGTCGTGCAGTTCTTC. Translating it yields CASSAGGLAGVVQFF.

On this clone itself: Within the sample, other DNA sequences also encode this same CDR3. V usage is TRBV19 and J usage is TRBJ1-1; D unresolved. Germline V gene sequence: CDR1 LNHDA, CDR2 SQIVND (reference sequence). The CDR3 covers 11 residues. Trimming took 8 bases from V and 6 from J, leaving 10 bases between them. The CDR3: CASRTGPEAFF. The CDR3 bases are TGTGCCAGTCGGACGGGCCCTGAAGCTTTCTTT. Complete variable domain (other parts from reference TRBV19 and TRBJ1-1): DGGITQSPKYLFRKEGQNVTLSCEQNLNHDAMYWYRQDPGQGLRLIYYSQIVNDFQKGDIAEGYSVSREKKESFPLTVTSAQKNPTAFYLCASRTGPEAFFGQGTRLTVV.

The chain is built from TRBV13 and TRBJ2-3; 13 bases align to TRBD2. The CDR3 runs to 18 residues. CDR1 PRHDT and CDR2 FYEKMQ come from the germline V gene (reference sequence). V trimming: 5 bases; J trimming: 1 base; junction bases outside the gene matches: 9. CDR3 in amino acids: CASSPGLAGKRGTDTQYF. The CDR3 DNA reads as TGTGCCAGCAGCCCGGGACTAGCGGGAAAAAGAGGCACAGATACGCAGTATTTT.

V gene TRBV27 combines with J gene TRBJ1-5; D perhaps matches TRBD1 (6 bases). CDR1 and CDR2 (germline): MNHEY, SMNVEV (reference sequence). V was pared by 4 bases and J by 4 bases, with 14 bases between. The CDR3 loop spans 15 amino acids. The CDR3, as DNA: TGTGCCAGCAGTTCGAGACAGGAAGGAAATCAGCCCCAGCATTTT. Protein: CASSSRQEGNQPQHF.

This sequence joins TRBV18 and TRBJ2-5; D is ambiguous. V lost 6 bases, J lost 2 bases, and 10 bases lay in between. The germline V gene encodes CDR1 KGHSH and CDR2 LQKENI. The CDR3 is 13 residues long. CDR3 region: CASSIRVQETQYF. CDR3 nucleotides: TGTGCCAGCTCGATTCGGGTGCAAGAGACCCAGTACTTC.

The chain is built from TRBV6-1 and TRBJ1-1; D is ambiguous. Between the trimmed V and J ends, which lost 6 bases and 1 base, there was a span of 9 bases. The CDR3 runs 13 residues. In germline, CDR1 is MNHNS, CDR2 SASEGT. The CDR3 DNA reads TGTGCCAGCAGGACTAGGAGGAACACTGAAGCTTTCTTT. Translating gives CASRTRRNTEAFF.

CDR3 coding DNA: TGCAGCGTCACCGCAGGTTCCAACACAGATACGCAGTATTTT. It encodes CSVTAGSNTDTQYF. The rearrangement links TRBV29-1 to TRBJ2-3; no firm D call. The CDR3 spans 14 residues. Germline CDR1 and CDR2: SQVTM and ANQGSEA. Trimming took off 6 bases at V and 2 bases at J, with 15 bases between the two ends.

V is TRBV12-5 and J is TRBJ1-4; tentatively, D is TRBD1 (6 bases). The CDR3 sequence is 15 residues long. CDR1 LGHNT and CDR2 FRNRAP come from the germline V gene. V was cut by 4 bases and J by 4 bases, with 13 bases left in between. The CDR3 spells CASGSGAGLNEKLFF. Written as DNA, the CDR3 is TGTGCTAGTGGTTCAGGGGCAGGCCTTAATGAAAAACTGTTTTTT.

CDR3 protein: CAWTTWDSSYNEQFF. In DNA form, the CDR3 reads TGTGCCTGGACCACTTGGGATAGCTCCTACAATGAGCAGTTCTTC. This chain joins TRBV30 and TRBJ2-1; no clear D. CDR3 length equals 15 residues. V was trimmed by 4 bases and J by 0 bases, leaving 13 bases between them. Germline V lookup: CDR1 GTSNPN, CDR2 SVGIG (reference sequence).

In regard to this clone: Other DNA sequences in the same sample also yield this CDR3. The chain carries TRBV27 and TRBJ2-7; 9 nucleotides agree with TRBD1. With V trimmed by 4 bases and J by 4 bases, 5 bases remained unmatched. The length of the CDR3 is 14 residues. Germline CDR1 reads MNHEY; CDR2 reads SMNVEV (reference sequence). CDR3 residues: CASSSRDRVYEQYF. The CDR3 DNA reads TGTGCCAGCAGTTCCCGGGACAGGGTGTACGAGCAGTACTTC.

A single count supports this clone. The V gene is TRBV5-1, the J gene TRBJ2-3; weak D call: TRBD1 (5 bases). CDR1 SGHRS and CDR2 YFSETQ come from the germline V gene. V was cut by 4 bases and J by 8 bases, with 11 bases left in between. The CDR3 length is 12 residues. Here the CDR3 DNA reads TGCGCCAGCAGCGGGCAGGGTGCTACGCAGTATTTT. Residues: CASSGQGATQYF.

This clone has only a few counts. The V and J genes are TRBV28 and TRBJ1-5, with TRBD1 identical over 7 bases. The CDR3 extends over 13 amino acids. Looked up from germline, CDR1 is MDHEN and CDR2 is SYDVKM. V dropped 3 bases and J dropped 12; count of bases not matched to a gene: 8. The DNA of the CDR3 is TGTGCCAGCAGTTTGGGGACTCGACAGGGCCAGCATTTT. This sequence encodes CASSLGTRQGQHF.